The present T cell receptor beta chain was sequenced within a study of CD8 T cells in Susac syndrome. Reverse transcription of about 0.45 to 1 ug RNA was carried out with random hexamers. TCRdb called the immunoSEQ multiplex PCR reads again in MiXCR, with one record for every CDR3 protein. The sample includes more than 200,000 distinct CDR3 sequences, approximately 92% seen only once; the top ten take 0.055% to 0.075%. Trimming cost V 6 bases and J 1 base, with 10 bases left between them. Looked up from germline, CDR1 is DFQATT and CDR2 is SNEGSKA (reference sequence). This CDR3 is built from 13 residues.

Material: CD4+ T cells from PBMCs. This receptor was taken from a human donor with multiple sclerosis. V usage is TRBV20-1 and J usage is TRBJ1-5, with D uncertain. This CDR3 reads CSAVVGSNQPQHF. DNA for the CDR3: TGCAGTGCCGTTGTCGGGAGCAATCAGCCCCAGCATTTT.